The 26 T cell receptor beta chains below were found in one sample sequenced in a study of T-cell memory formation after mild COVID-19. In TCRdb, the 5' RACE reads were re-called with MiXCR into one record per CDR3 protein. The table lists approximately 430,000 distinct CDR3 sequences, around a quarter of them singletons. The sample was PBMCs or a T cell subset sorted from them (not recorded which). The receptors originated from an adult woman who had mild COVID-19 (a few samples of this study predate the infection). Cell type and time point are not known.

The rearrangement joins TRBV27 to TRBJ2-1; D possibly matches TRBD1 or TRBD2 (5 bases each). CDR3 length: 14 residues. CDR1 is MNHEY and CDR2 is SMNVEV in the germline V gene (reference sequence). V lost 5 bases and J 9 bases, leaving 17 bases between the germline ends. CDR3 amino acids: CASSPSWDVGEQFF. DNA for the CDR3: TGTGCCAGCAGTCCCTCCTGGGACGTCGGTGAGCAGTTCTTC.

The chain links TRBV2 to TRBJ1-5; TRBD1 might be the D (6 bases). The CDR3 length is 13 residues. The germline gives CDR1 SNHLY, CDR2 FYNNEI. With 7 bases removed from V and 6 bases from J, the gap between germline ends came to 13 bases. The CDR3 DNA follows: TGTGCCAGCACTTCCACAGGGTTTCAGCCCCAGCATTTT. Translated, it gives CASTSTGFQPQHF.

In this sample, this clonotype turned up a few times. This chain uses TRBV6-6 with TRBJ2-1; TRBD2 is a possible D gene (6 bases). Per germline, CDR1 MNHNY and CDR2 SVGAGI (reference sequence). Deletions cut 0 bases from V and 3 bases from J, with 15 bases between. This CDR3 contains 17 residues. CDR3 bases: TGTGCCAGCAGTTACTCGAATTTACAGGAGGGCTACAATGAGCAGTTCTTC. This codes for CASSYSNLQEGYNEQFF.

This clonotype appeared a few times. The chain recombines TRBV19 with TRBJ2-7; 8 nucleotides agree with TRBD2. CDR3 length: 17 residues. Looked up from germline, CDR1 is LNHDA and CDR2 is SQIVND (reference sequence). The ends lost 3 bases at V and 3 bases at J; junction bases unmatched: 13. The CDR3 spells CASSIALGREARYEQYF. The CDR3, as DNA: TGTGCCAGTAGTATCGCGCTGGGGCGGGAGGCTCGCTACGAGCAGTACTTC.

The chain is built from TRBV7-2 and TRBJ2-3; 16 positions agree with TRBD2. Germline trimming cut 5 bases from V and 5 bases from J; bases unmatched to any gene: 7. CDR1 and CDR2 (germline): SGHTA, FQGNSA. The CDR3 totals 17 residues. The CDR3 here is CASSPGLAGGLRDTQYF. Here the CDR3 DNA reads TGTGCCAGCAGCCCGGGACTAGCGGGAGGGCTTAGAGATACGCAGTATTTT.

The sample holds many counts of this clonotype. V gene TRBV5-1 combines with J gene TRBJ2-7; 7 nucleotides match TRBD1. Per the germline V gene, CDR1 is SGHRS and CDR2 is YFSETQ. Losses at the gene ends were 4 bases for V and 3 bases for J; bases not matched to a gene: 7. CDR3 length: 14 amino acids. For the CDR3, the DNA is TGCGCCAGCAGCCTACGACAGGGAAGCTACGAGCAGTACTTC. Translation: CASSLRQGSYEQYF. Supplemented by reference TRBV5-1 and TRBJ2-7, the full variable domain reads KAGVTQTPRYLIKTRGQQVTLSCSPISGHRSVSWYQQTPGQGLQFLFEYFSETQRNKGNFPGRFSGRQFSNSRSEMNVSTLELGDSALYLCASSLRQGSYEQYFGPGTRLTVT.

This clonotype has ten or more counts. This rearrangement joins TRBV12-3 or TRBV12-4 to TRBJ2-5; 8 bases line up with TRBD2. Germline trimming cut 5 bases from V and 5 bases from J; bases unmatched to any gene: 19. The CDR3 contains 18 residues. The CDR3 bases are TGTGCCAGCAGTAACCCGGGGCGCGGGGGGAAGTCTATGGAGACCCAGTACTTC. It encodes CASSNPGRGGKSMETQYF.

This clonotype occurred a few times. The chain links TRBV4-1 to TRBJ2-1; 7 bases align to TRBD2. V trimming: 0 bases; J trimming: 0 bases; junction bases outside the gene matches: 8. Germline values: CDR1 MGHRA, CDR2 YSYEKL. The CDR3 covers 18 residues. CDR3 sequence reads: CASSQDGGGVSSYNEQFF. Written as DNA, the CDR3 is TGCGCCAGCAGCCAAGATGGGGGAGGGGTCAGCTCCTACAATGAGCAGTTCTTC.

This clonotype was counted between two and nine times. The rearrangement uses TRBV5-1 and TRBJ2-2; 9 positions agree with TRBD1. Germline V gene data show CDR1 as SGHRS and CDR2 as YFSETQ. This CDR3 region has 15 residues. Trimming took 3 bases from V and 3 from J; bases not matched to a gene: 3. CDR3 sequence: CASSSGTGHTGELFF. In nucleotides, the CDR3 is TGCGCCAGCAGCTCCGGGACAGGGCACACCGGGGAGCTGTTTTTT.

This clonotype was seen only a few times. The V and J genes are TRBV3-1 and TRBJ1-5; D ambiguous. The CDR3 is 13 residues long. Germline V gene sequence: CDR1 LGHDT, CDR2 YNNKEL (reference sequence). Trimming stripped 5 bases from V and 8 bases from J, with 13 bases between. CDR3 sequence reads: CASSIGPGEPQHF. The CDR3 bases are TGTGCCAGCAGCATCGGTCCCGGCGAGCCCCAGCATTTT. The complete variable domain, with remaining parts taken from reference TRBV3-1 and TRBJ1-5, reads DTAVSQTPKYLVTQMGNDKSIKCEQNLGHDTMYWYKQDSKKFLKIMFSYNNKELIINETVPNRFSPKSPDKAHLNLHINSLELGDSAVYFCASSIGPGEPQHFGDGTRLSIL.

J is TRBJ2-5 and V is TRBV5-1; D ambiguous. The CDR3 totals 14 residues. The germline gives CDR1 SGHRS, CDR2 YFSETQ. V lost 2 bases, J lost 2 bases, and 10 bases lay in between. The CDR3 sequence: CASSFVSEQETQYF. The CDR3 DNA is TGCGCCAGCAGCTTTGTGTCAGAACAAGAGACCCAGTACTTC.

The chain links TRBV20-1 to TRBJ2-7; 9 nucleotides match TRBD1. Germline V gives CDR1 DFQATT, CDR2 SNEGSKA (reference sequence). This CDR3 has 14 amino acids. The V and J ends lost 6 bases and 4 bases, in that order; junction bases with no gene match: 10. CDR3 DNA sequence: TGCAGTGCCCCCGGAACAGGGGGCGGATACGAGCAGTACTTC. Encoded protein: CSAPGTGGGYEQYF.

V gene TRBV4-3 combines with J gene TRBJ2-1; the D is unclear. Germline values: CDR1 LGHNA, CDR2 YSLEER. CDR3 size: 14 residues. With 1 base removed from V and 8 bases from J, the gap between germline ends came to 12 bases. CDR3 DNA: TGCGCCAGCAGCCAAGGTATTACTGGGGATGAGCAGTTCTTC. Translated: CASSQGITGDEQFF.

This clonotype turned up a few times. V gene TRBV25-1 combines with J gene TRBJ2-6; no clear D gene. The V and J ends lost 3 bases and 1 base respectively, with 7 bases between them. The CDR3 runs to 15 residues. The germline V gene encodes CDR1 MGHDK and CDR2 SYGVNS. The CDR3 bases are TGTGCCAGCAGTGAGGTGGGGTCTGGGGCCAACGTCCTGACTTTC. It codes for CASSEVGSGANVLTF.

The V call is TRBV7-3, the J call TRBJ2-7, with TRBD2 matching 10 bases. This CDR3 comprises 19 residues. The germline gives CDR1 SGHTA, CDR2 FQGTGA. Germline trimming cut 5 bases from V and 3 bases from J; bases unmatched to any gene: 19. This CDR3 reads CASSPPPPSGSLKVYEQYF. The CDR3 coding sequence is TGTGCCAGCAGCCCTCCCCCACCTAGCGGGAGTTTGAAGGTCTACGAGCAGTACTTC.

The V gene is TRBV4-1, the J gene TRBJ2-5; possibly TRBD2 for D (6 bases). Deletions cut 4 bases from V and 3 bases from J, with 9 bases between. CDR3 length: 13 amino acids. Per germline, CDR1 MGHRA and CDR2 YSYEKL. The CDR3 DNA sequence: TGCGCCAGCAGCCGCCGACTAGAAGAGACCCAGTACTTC. It yields the protein CASSRRLEETQYF.

This clonotype showed up just a few times. The chain uses TRBV2 and TRBJ2-4; 8 bases agree with TRBD2. Germline V gene data show CDR1 as SNHLY and CDR2 as FYNNEI. V shed 6 bases and J 3 bases; nucleotides not matched to a gene: 7. CDR3 length: 15 residues. CDR3 in amino acids: CASSVELAVKNIQYF. The CDR3 DNA reads TGTGCCAGCAGCGTGGAACTAGCGGTCAAAAACATTCAGTACTTC.

This clonotype was found a few times. This chain connects TRBV7-9 to TRBJ1-2, with 7 bases matching TRBD1. Germline CDR1 and CDR2: SEHNR and FQNEAQ (reference sequence). V lost 6 bases to trimming and J lost 4 bases; unmatched junction nucleotides: 5. This CDR3 comprises 13 residues. The CDR3 loop reads CASRDGTVYGYTF. The CDR3 nucleotides are TGTGCCAGCAGAGATGGGACAGTCTATGGCTACACCTTC.

The genes are TRBV2 and TRBJ2-7; D possibly uses TRBD1 or TRBD2 (7 bases each). The V end lost 3 bases, the J end lost 4 bases, and 16 bases lay between the germline ends. CDR3 length: 15 residues. The germline CDR1 and CDR2 sequences are SNHLY and FYNNEI. The CDR3: CASSEEAGQLYEQYF. In DNA form, the CDR3 reads TGTGCCAGCAGTGAGGAAGCGGGACAGCTATACGAGCAGTACTTC.

The gene calls are TRBV9 and TRBJ2-1; D may match TRBD1 or TRBD2 (5 bases each). The V end lost 3 bases, the J end lost 9 bases, and 10 bases lay between the germline ends. The CDR3 consists of 12 residues. Germline V lookup: CDR1 SGDLS, CDR2 YYNGEE. CDR3 nucleotides: TGTGCCAGCAGCGCATGGGACGGTGAGCAGTTCTTC. This gives the protein CASSAWDGEQFF.

V is TRBV19 and J is TRBJ1-1; 7 bases agree with TRBD1. J was trimmed by 4 bases and V by 4 bases; bases with no gene match: 9. This CDR3 has 15 amino acids. CDR1 and CDR2 from the germline V gene are LNHDA and SQIVND (reference sequence). The CDR3: CASSNQGGGGTEAFF. The CDR3, as DNA: TGTGCCAGTAGTAACCAGGGGGGCGGTGGCACTGAAGCTTTCTTT.

The rearrangement links TRBV5-6 to TRBJ2-5; perhaps TRBD1 as D (7 bases). Germline V CDR1 and CDR2: SGHDT, YYEEEE. V was trimmed by 4 bases and J by 6 bases, leaving 13 bases between them. This CDR3 has 13 amino acids. The chain's CDR3 is CASSIRGAQTQYF. CDR3 nucleotide sequence: TGTGCCAGCAGCATCAGGGGGGCTCAGACCCAGTACTTC.

The table lists this clonotype with a few counts. The chain employs TRBV7-2 and TRBJ2-4; D unresolved. The CDR3 consists of 14 residues. Per germline, CDR1 SGHTA and CDR2 FQGNSA. V lost 5 bases to trimming and J lost 3 bases, with 11 bases between them. The CDR3 sequence is CASSGMHGKNIQYF. For the CDR3, the DNA is TGTGCCAGCAGCGGGATGCATGGCAAAAACATTCAGTACTTC.

This sequence joins TRBV4-2 and TRBJ2-3; 8 positions match TRBD2. CDR3 length: 20 amino acids. V lost 2 bases and J lost 4; bases outside the gene matches: 20. The V gene's germline CDR1 is LGHNA and CDR2 YNFKEQ. CDR3 sequence (DNA): TGTGCCAGCAGCCAATCCCCGGGACTAGGGCGTCTTCGTCCCCCAGATACGCAGTATTTT. It is translated as CASSQSPGLGRLRPPDTQYF.

The V call is TRBV30, the J call TRBJ2-1; D is perhaps TRBD1 (6 bases). Germline assignment: CDR1 GTSNPN and CDR2 SVGIG (reference sequence). V was cut by 0 bases and J by 1 base, with 16 bases left in between. CDR3 length equals 17 residues. The CDR3 protein is CAWSVEQGTGSYNEQFF. The CDR3 nucleotides read TGTGCCTGGAGTGTAGAGCAGGGGACGGGGTCCTACAATGAGCAGTTCTTC.

This clonotype was picked up a small number of times. The gene calls are TRBV2 and TRBJ2-7; D could derive from TRBD1 or TRBD2 (6 bases each). V lost 0 bases and J lost 2, with 8 bases in between. This CDR3 is 14 amino acids long. CDR1 SNHLY and CDR2 FYNNEI come from the germline V gene. CDR3 loop: CASSEAGGTYEQYF. The CDR3 DNA sequence: TGTGCCAGCAGTGAAGCAGGGGGGACCTACGAGCAGTACTTC. The variable domain in full, with the rest retrieved from reference TRBV2 and TRBJ2-7, is EPEVTQTPSHQVTQMGQEVILRCVPISNHLYFYWYRQILGQKVEFLVSFYNNEISEKSEIFDDQFSVERPDGSNFTLKIRSTKLEDSAMYFCASSEAGGTYEQYFGPGTRLTVT.